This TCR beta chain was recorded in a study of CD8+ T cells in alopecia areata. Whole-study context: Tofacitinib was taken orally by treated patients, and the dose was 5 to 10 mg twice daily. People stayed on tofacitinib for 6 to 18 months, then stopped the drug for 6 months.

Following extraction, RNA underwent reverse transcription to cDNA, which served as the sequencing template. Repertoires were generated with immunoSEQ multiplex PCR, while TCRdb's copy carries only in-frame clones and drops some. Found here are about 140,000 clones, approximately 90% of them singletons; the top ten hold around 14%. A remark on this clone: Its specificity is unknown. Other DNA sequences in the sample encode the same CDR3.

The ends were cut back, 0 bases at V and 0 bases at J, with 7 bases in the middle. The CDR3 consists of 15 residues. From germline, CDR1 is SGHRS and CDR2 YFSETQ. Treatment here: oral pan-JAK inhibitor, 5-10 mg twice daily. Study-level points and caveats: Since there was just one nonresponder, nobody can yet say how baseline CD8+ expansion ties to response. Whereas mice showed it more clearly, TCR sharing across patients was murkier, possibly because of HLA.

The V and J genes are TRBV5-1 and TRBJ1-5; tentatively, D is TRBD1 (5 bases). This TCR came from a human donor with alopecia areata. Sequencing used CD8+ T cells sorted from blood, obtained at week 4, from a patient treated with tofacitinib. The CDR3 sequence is CASSLGTGSNQPQHF. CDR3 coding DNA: TGCGCCAGCAGCTTGGGAACAGGTAGCAATCAGCCCCAGCATTTT.